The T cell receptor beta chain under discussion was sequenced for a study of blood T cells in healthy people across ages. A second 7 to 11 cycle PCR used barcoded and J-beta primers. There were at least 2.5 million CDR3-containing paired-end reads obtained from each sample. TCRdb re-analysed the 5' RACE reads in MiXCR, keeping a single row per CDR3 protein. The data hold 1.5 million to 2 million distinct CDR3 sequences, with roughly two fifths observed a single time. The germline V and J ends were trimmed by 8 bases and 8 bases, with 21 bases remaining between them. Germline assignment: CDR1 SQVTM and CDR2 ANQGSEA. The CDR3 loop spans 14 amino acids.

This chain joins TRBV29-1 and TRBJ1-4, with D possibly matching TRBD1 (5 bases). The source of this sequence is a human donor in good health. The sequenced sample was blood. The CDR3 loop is CSSYLRDGGEKLFF. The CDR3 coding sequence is TGCAGCAGCTACCTCCGGGACGGCGGCGAAAAACTGTTTTTT.